This T cell receptor (beta chain) was documented in a study of cytomegalovirus exposure and HLA in healthy donors. Germline V gives CDR1 LNHDA, CDR2 SQIVND (reference sequence). The ends lost 6 bases at V and 5 bases at J; junction bases unmatched: 7. The CDR3 runs to 14 residues. Whole-study findings and limits: In a later analysis, a genetic analysis reported fewer productive-TCR N-insertions in an Asian-associated ancestry cluster than the cohort average. In an earlier analysis, most TCR beta V segments were productive about 90% or about 30% of the time. Later analysis associated a missense DCLRE1C variant with TCR beta V- and J-gene trimming.

This clone is a singleton in its sample. Its antigen is as yet unknown. The PCR was carried out with 60 Vbeta primers and 13 Jbeta primers. The assay was immunoSEQ multiplex PCR, and TCRdb's table has in-frame clones only and misses some. This sample has some 150,000 clones; roughly 89% occur once, and the top ten carry approximately 0.85%. The source is a woman in her 30s in good health and CMV-seronegative. Sequencing input: PBMCs. This chain joins TRBV19 and TRBJ2-7; TRBD1 matches 10 bases. Here the CDR3 reads CASRQWDRGDEQYF. CDR3 nucleotide sequence: TGTGCCAGTAGGCAATGGGACAGGGGAGACGAGCAGTACTTC. The full variable domain, its missing parts supplied by reference TRBV19 and TRBJ2-7, is DGGITQSPKYLFRKEGQNVTLSCEQNLNHDAMYWYRQDPGQGLRLIYYSQIVNDFQKGDIAEGYSVSREKKESFPLTVTSAQKNPTAFYLCASRQWDRGDEQYFGPGTRLTVT.